Below are 20 T cell receptor beta chains sequenced from a single sample in a study of PD-1 blockade in classical Hodgkin lymphoma. The method was immunoSEQ multiplex PCR; TCRdb's version includes in-frame clones alone and lacks a portion of them. The data show about 35,000 clones, with around 63% seen just once and over 12% held by the top ten. After autologous stem cell transplantation all patients relapsed, and prior brentuximab vedotin exposure differed between cohorts. The sample consisted of peripheral blood mononuclear cells (PBMCs), taken before the second cycle of nivolumab. Receptors were obtained from a human donor with classical Hodgkin lymphoma.

This clone was detected only a few times. The genes are TRBV2 and TRBJ2-7; a weak D match, TRBD2 (5 bases). The CDR3 extends over 14 amino acids. V lost 7 bases, J lost 4 bases, and 17 bases lay in between. Germline V gene lookup returns CDR1 SNHLY and CDR2 FYNNEI. Here the CDR3 reads CASIREEGRYEQYF. CDR3 DNA sequence: TGTGCCAGCATCCGGGAAGAGGGCAGATACGAGCAGTACTTC.

The rearrangement links TRBV7-9 to TRBJ2-2, with TRBD2 matching over 11 bases. This CDR3 is built from 17 residues. V was clipped by 10 bases and J by 4 bases; unmatched bases: 14. The germline CDR1 and CDR2 sequences are SEHNR and FQNEAQ (reference sequence). CDR3 amino acids: CANPLEKTSGATGELFF. CDR3 sequence (DNA): TGTGCCAATCCACTTGAGAAGACTAGCGGGGCCACCGGGGAGCTGTTTTTT.

This clone was seen a few times. The V call is TRBV28, the J call TRBJ1-1; D remains unclear. The CDR3 has 12 amino acids. V lost 4 bases and J 3 bases, leaving 6 bases between the germline ends. CDR1 is MDHEN and CDR2 is SYDVKM in the germline V gene. The CDR3 sequence: CASSSRDTEAFF. Here the CDR3 DNA reads TGTGCCAGCAGTTCCCGGGACACTGAAGCTTTCTTT.

This clone was recorded once. The V gene is TRBV25-1, the J gene TRBJ1-1; D perhaps matches TRBD1 (6 bases). Looked up from germline, CDR1 is MGHDK and CDR2 is SYGVNS. The V end lost 5 bases, the J end lost 6 bases, and 16 bases lay between the germline ends. There are 14 residues in the CDR3. CDR3 region: CASSLPGGLAEAFF. The CDR3 DNA sequence: TGTGCCAGCAGTCTTCCGGGGGGGCTGGCTGAAGCTTTCTTT.

The chain couples TRBV5-5 to TRBJ2-7; 10 bases are shared with TRBD1. The V segment lost 1 base and the J segment 6 bases; nucleotides outside the gene matches: 7. CDR1 is SGHKS and CDR2 is YYEKEE in the germline V gene (reference sequence). The CDR3 loop spans 15 amino acids. The CDR3 reads CASSLTGTGAREQYF. DNA for the CDR3: TGTGCCAGCAGCTTGACCGGGACAGGGGCTCGCGAGCAGTACTTC.

The chain uses TRBV6-1 and TRBJ1-1; D gene uncertain. Looked up from germline, CDR1 is MNHNS and CDR2 is SASEGT. The CDR3 covers 14 residues. Trimming took off 4 bases at V and 1 base at J, with 10 bases between the two ends. This chain's CDR3 is CASSGRIGNTEAFF. Here the CDR3 DNA reads TGTGCCAGCAGTGGACGAATAGGGAACACTGAAGCTTTCTTT.

The chain recombines TRBV2 with TRBJ2-5, with D possibly matching TRBD2 (6 bases). The V gene lost 3 bases and the J gene lost 4 bases, with 6 bases spanning the gap. From germline, CDR1 is SNHLY and CDR2 FYNNEI. The CDR3 contains 12 residues. The CDR3 is CASSEGGETQYF. The CDR3 DNA reads as TGTGCCAGCAGTGAGGGGGGAGAGACCCAGTACTTC.

V gene TRBV5-1 combines with J gene TRBJ2-1; possibly TRBD2 for D (6 bases). CDR1 and CDR2 from the germline V gene are SGHRS and YFSETQ. V was pared by 0 bases and J by 2 bases, with 9 bases between. This CDR3 contains 15 residues. The CDR3 spells CASSLDGGTYNEQFF. CDR3 sequence (DNA): TGCGCCAGCAGCTTGGATGGCGGGACCTACAATGAGCAGTTCTTC.

The gene calls are TRBV18 and TRBJ2-2, with D possibly matching TRBD2 (6 bases). Germline CDR1 KGHSH, CDR2 LQKENI. The ends were cut back, 6 bases at V and 6 bases at J, with 20 bases in the middle. The CDR3 runs 16 residues. CDR3 sequence reads: CASSLSLAWEAGELFF. The CDR3 DNA follows: TGTGCCAGCTCGTTATCATTGGCCTGGGAGGCCGGGGAGCTGTTTTTT.

The chain is built from TRBV7-2 and TRBJ2-7, with 14 bases lining up with TRBD2. Germline-derived CDR1 and CDR2 are SGHTA and FQGNSA. The CDR3 loop spans 16 amino acids. After removal of 1 base from V and 6 bases from J, the junction contained 5 bases not matched to a gene. CDR3 loop: CASSLVGTSGSSEQYF. Written as DNA, the CDR3 is TGTGCCAGCAGCTTAGTTGGGACTAGCGGGAGTTCCGAGCAGTACTTC.

This clone was seen once. In nucleotides, the CDR3 is TGTGCCAGTAGTAAAACTAGTGGGTCCTACGAGCAGTACTTC. This gives the protein CASSKTSGSYEQYF. The chain is built from TRBV19 and TRBJ2-7; D is perhaps TRBD2 (5 bases). Germline loops: CDR1 LNHDA, CDR2 SQIVND (reference sequence). V was trimmed by 4 bases and J by 1 base, leaving 11 bases between them. The CDR3 is 14 residues long.

The chain links TRBV28 to TRBJ2-2; the D gene is possibly TRBD1 (5 bases). This CDR3 is built from 14 residues. V shed 6 bases and J shed 3 bases, with 11 bases lying between them. CDR1 MDHEN and CDR2 SYDVKM come from the germline V gene. The CDR3 spells CASSPDTHTGELFF. The CDR3, as DNA: TGTGCCAGCAGCCCGGACACACACACCGGGGAGCTGTTTTTT.

This clone was detected a few times. J is TRBJ2-3 and V is TRBV7-2; D is ambiguous. Between the trimmed V and J ends, which lost 1 base and 2 bases, there was a span of 4 bases. The CDR3 sequence is 13 residues long. Germline lookup yields CDR1 SGHTA and CDR2 FQGNSA. The CDR3 protein is CASSLGDTDTQYF. Here the CDR3 DNA reads TGTGCCAGCAGCTTAGGGGACACAGATACGCAGTATTTT. The full variable domain, its missing parts supplied by reference TRBV7-2 and TRBJ2-3, is GAGVSQSPSNKVTEKGKDVELRCDPISGHTALYWYRQSLGQGLEFLIYFQGNSAPDKSGLPSDRFSAERTGGSVSTLTIQRTQQEDSAVYLCASSLGDTDTQYFGPGTRLTVL.

The gene calls are TRBV7-4 and TRBJ2-1; 10 bases align to TRBD1. With V trimmed by 3 bases and J by 7 bases, 6 bases remained unmatched. This CDR3 has 15 residues. Germline CDR1 is SGHVT and CDR2 is SQSDAQ. The CDR3 protein is CASSLSWTGGNEQFF. CDR3 nucleotides: TGTGCCAGCAGCTTGTCCTGGACAGGGGGAAATGAGCAGTTCTTC.

V is TRBV5-1 and J is TRBJ2-6; D call uncertain. Germline assignment: CDR1 SGHRS and CDR2 YFSETQ. This CDR3 is 15 amino acids long. Trimming took off 0 bases at V and 2 bases at J, with 6 bases between the two ends. This chain's CDR3 is CASSLDVAGANVLTF. Here the CDR3 DNA reads TGCGCCAGCAGCTTGGATGTGGCTGGGGCCAACGTCCTGACTTTC.

V gene TRBV6-5 combines with J gene TRBJ2-7, with D unresolved. This CDR3 has 13 residues. Germline CDR1 and CDR2: MNHEY and SVGAGI. V gave up 6 bases and J gave up 5 bases, with 14 bases separating them. The DNA for the CDR3 is TGTGCCAGCAGCCGGGTGGTCTTTAACGAGCAGTACTTC. Its protein is CASSRVVFNEQYF.

V usage is TRBV6-5 and J usage is TRBJ2-5; 9 nucleotides match TRBD1. This CDR3 spans 14 amino acids. With V trimmed by 7 bases and J by 3 bases, 6 bases remained unmatched. Germline loops: CDR1 MNHEY, CDR2 SVGAGI. The CDR3 nucleotides read TGTGCCAGCACCAAACGACAGGGGGAAGAGACCCAGTACTTC. This sequence encodes CASTKRQGEETQYF.

This clone was found a few times. The chain is built from TRBV2 and TRBJ2-1, with 10 bases aligning to TRBD2. Unmatched junction bases numbered 9, after V lost 9 bases and J lost 16 bases. The CDR3 totals 11 residues. Germline CDR1 reads SNHLY; CDR2 reads FYNNEI. The CDR3: CARDLGTSVFF. CDR3 coding DNA: TGTGCCAGAGACTTGGGGACTAGCGTCTTCTTC.

This clone has more than one count but fewer than ten. The J gene is TRBJ2-2, the V gene TRBV4-2; maybe TRBD1 (5 bases). Germline lookup yields CDR1 LGHNA and CDR2 YNFKEQ. This CDR3 comprises 14 residues. V was trimmed by 6 bases and J by 1 base, leaving 9 bases between them. The CDR3 DNA reads as TGTGCCAGCAGGCCGACAGAGAACACCGGGGAGCTGTTTTTT. This codes for CASRPTENTGELFF.

The chain combines TRBV9 with TRBJ2-3; 10 nucleotides line up with TRBD2. This CDR3 is built from 16 residues. The junction had 8 bases not matched to a gene; V was cut back by 3 bases and J by 4 bases. The germline V gene encodes CDR1 SGDLS and CDR2 YYNGEE. The CDR3 protein is CASSARLTSGPDTQYF. In DNA form, the CDR3 reads TGTGCCAGCAGCGCCCGGCTGACTAGCGGGCCAGATACGCAGTATTTT.